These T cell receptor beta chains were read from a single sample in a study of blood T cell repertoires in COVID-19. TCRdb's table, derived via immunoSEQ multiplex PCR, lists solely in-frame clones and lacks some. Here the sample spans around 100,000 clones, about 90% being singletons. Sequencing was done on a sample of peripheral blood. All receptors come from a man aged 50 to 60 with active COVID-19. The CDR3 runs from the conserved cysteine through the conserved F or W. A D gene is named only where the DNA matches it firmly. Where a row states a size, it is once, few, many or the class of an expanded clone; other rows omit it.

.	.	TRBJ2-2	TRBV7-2	TGTGCCAGCAGCTTTTCCGTTAGCACCGGGGAGCTGTTTTTT	CASSFSVSTGELFF
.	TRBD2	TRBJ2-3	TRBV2	TGTGCCAGCAGAGAACTAGCGACTAGCACAGATACGCAGTATTTT	CASRELATSTDTQYF
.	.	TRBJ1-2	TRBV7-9	TGTGCCAGCAGCTTTGCGGACAGCATCTACACCTTC	CASSFADSIYTF
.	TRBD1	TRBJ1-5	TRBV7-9	TGTGCCAGCAGCCAAGGGGGCGCGGGCAATCAGCCCCAGCATTTT	CASSQGGAGNQPQHF
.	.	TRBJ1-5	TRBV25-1	TGTGCCAGCACCGCGGGAGGCAATCAGCCCCAGCATTTT	CASTAGGNQPQHF
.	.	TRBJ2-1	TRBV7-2	TGTGCCAGCAGCTTAGGAGCTGGGCAGTTCTTC	CASSLGAGQFF
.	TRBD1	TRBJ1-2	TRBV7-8	TGTGCCAGCAGCCCGCCTCGACAGGGCAACTATGGCTACACCTTC	CASSPPRQGNYGYTF
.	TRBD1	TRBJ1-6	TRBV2	TGTGCCAGCAGTGGGGGGGGACAGGGGAAGGGATCACCCCTCCACTTT	CASSGGGQGKGSPLHF
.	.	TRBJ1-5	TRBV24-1	TGTGCCACCAGCGACACTTTTAGCAATCAGCCCCAGCATTTT	CATSDTFSNQPQHF
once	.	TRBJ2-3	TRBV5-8	TGTGCCAGCAGCCGGGGGCAGGGAGGGACAGATACGCAGTATTTT	CASSRGQGGTDTQYF
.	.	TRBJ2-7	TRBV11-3	TGTGCCAGCAGCTTAGGGGACAAGTACTACGAGCAGTACTTC	CASSLGDKYYEQYF
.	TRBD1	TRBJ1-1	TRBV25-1	TGTGCCAGCAGTAGGACAGGGAGGAATGAAGCTTTCTTT	CASSRTGRNEAFF
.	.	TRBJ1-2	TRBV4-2	TGTGCCAGCAGCCAAGATTCGTTTAACTATGGCTACACCTTC	CASSQDSFNYGYTF
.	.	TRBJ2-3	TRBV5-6	TGTGCCAGCAGCGGGGGGACCGTTACAGATACGCAGTATTTT	CASSGGTVTDTQYF
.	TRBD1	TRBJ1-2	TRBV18	TGTGCCAGCTCCCCGGGACAGGGGAAAAACTATGGCTACACCTTC	CASSPGQGKNYGYTF
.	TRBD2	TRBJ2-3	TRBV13	TGTGCCAGCAGCAAAAACCCGGGGGGGCGAGGTGTCAAGGCGCAGTATTTT	CASSKNPGGRGVKAQYF
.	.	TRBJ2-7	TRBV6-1	TGTGCCAGCAGTGAAGCAGGGGCCGCCTACGAGCAGTACTTC	CASSEAGAAYEQYF
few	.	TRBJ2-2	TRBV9	TGTGCCAGCAGCGTTTTGAGTCGGGACACCGGGGAGCTGTTTTTT	CASSVLSRDTGELFF
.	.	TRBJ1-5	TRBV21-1	TGTGCCAGCAGCTGGGTTTACAGGGGGAGGCAGCCCCAGCATTTT	CASSWVYRGRQPQHF
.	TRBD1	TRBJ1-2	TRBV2	TGTGCCAGCAGCCGACAGGGGGGAAACTATGGCTACACCTTC	CASSRQGGNYGYTF
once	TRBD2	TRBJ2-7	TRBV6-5	TGTGCCAGCAGACTGACTAGCGGGGGAAACTACGAGCAGTACTTC	CASRLTSGGNYEQYF
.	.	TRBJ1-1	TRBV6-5	TGTGCCAGCAACCGGGGGGAGGGGACTGAAGCTTTCTTT	CASNRGEGTEAFF
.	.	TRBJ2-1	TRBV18	TGTGCCAGCTCACCACCGGGGGGTGGTGAGCAGTTCTTC	CASSPPGGGEQFF
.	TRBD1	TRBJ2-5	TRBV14	TGTGCCAGCAGGAAACAGGGGGCTGGGGAGACCCAGTACTTC	CASRKQGAGETQYF
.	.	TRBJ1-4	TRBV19	TGTGCCAGTAAGGCCGCGGAGTGGGAAAAACTGTTTTTT	CASKAAEWEKLFF
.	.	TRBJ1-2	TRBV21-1	TGTGCCAGCAGCAAAGCGGCAGGGGGGTATGGCTACACCTTC	CASSKAAGGYGYTF
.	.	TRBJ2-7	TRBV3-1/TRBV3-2	TGTGCCAGCAGCCAACTTTACGAGCAGTACTTC	CASSQLYEQYF
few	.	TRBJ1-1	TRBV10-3	TGTGCCATCACAGGAGGGAACACTGAAGCTTTCTTT	CAITGGNTEAFF
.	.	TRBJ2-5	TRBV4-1	TGCGCCAGCAGCCAGGTAGGGGCGGCCAAAGAGACCCAGTACTTC	CASSQVGAAKETQYF
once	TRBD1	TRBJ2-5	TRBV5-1	TGCGCCAGCAGCTTGGGGGGACAGGGAAGGGAGACCCAGTACTTC	CASSLGGQGRETQYF
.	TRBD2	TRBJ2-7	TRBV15	TGTGCCACCAGCAGAGCGGGGGGGCGATACGAGCAGTACTTC	CATSRAGGRYEQYF
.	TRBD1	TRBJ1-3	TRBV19	TGTGCCAGTAGTATTCAGGGGGCGACTGGAAACACCATATATTTT	CASSIQGATGNTIYF
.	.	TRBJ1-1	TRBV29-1	TGCAGCGTTGCTTTTAACCTACAGACGAACACTGAAGCTTTCTTT	CSVAFNLQTNTEAFF
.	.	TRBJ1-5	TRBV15	TGTGCCACCAGCAGAGATTACAATCAGCCCCAGCATTTT	CATSRDYNQPQHF
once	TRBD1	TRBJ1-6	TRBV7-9	TGTGCCAGCAGCACAGGACAGGGCCGGTCACCCCTCCACTTT	CASSTGQGRSPLHF
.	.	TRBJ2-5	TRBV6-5	TGTGCCAGCAAGGGGGAACCTACCAGGACCCAGTACTTC	CASKGEPTRTQYF
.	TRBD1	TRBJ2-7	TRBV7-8	TGTGCCAGCAGCTGGGACAGGGGGCGAAACGAGCAGTACTTC	CASSWDRGRNEQYF
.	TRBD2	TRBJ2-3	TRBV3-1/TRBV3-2	TGTGCCAGCAGCCTACTAGCGAGCACAGATACGCAGTATTTT	CASSLLASTDTQYF
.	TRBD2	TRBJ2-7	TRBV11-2	TGTGCCAGCAGCTTAGAAGTAGCGGGGGGGTACGAGCAGTACTTC	CASSLEVAGGYEQYF
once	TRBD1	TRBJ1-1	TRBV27	TGTGCCAGCAGTTTTGACAGGGTGTCCCCTGAAGCTTTCTTT	CASSFDRVSPEAFF
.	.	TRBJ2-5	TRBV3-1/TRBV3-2	TGTGCCAGCAGCCAAGATAGCGCCCGGAATCAGCGGTCCCAGTACTTC	CASSQDSARNQRSQYF
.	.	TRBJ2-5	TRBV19	TGTGCCAGTAGATTCGGGAGAAACCAAGAGACCCAGTACTTC	CASRFGRNQETQYF